This is a list of T cell receptor beta chains from one sample in a study of blood T cells in healthy people across ages. TCRdb redid the calling of the 5' RACE reads with MiXCR, one entry per CDR3 protein. The data show roughly 800,000 distinct CDR3 sequences, roughly 24% seen once. This same sample was also part of a study on T cells of mothers and their children.

The sequencing input was blood. These receptors all stem from a boy younger than 18 in good health. Each CDR3 is given with its conserved first and last residue. The D gene is left open where the match is weak. Size tells how often a clone was seen (once, few, many) or the class of an expanded clone, and some rows leave it out.

CDR3 protein: CASSPPGLTLLEYF
CDR3 DNA: TGTGCCAGCAGTCCCCCGGGACTAACGCTCCTCGAGTACTTC
V gene: TRBV28
J gene: TRBJ2-5
D gene: TRBD2
clone size: NA

CDR3 protein: CASSQESLYGYTF
CDR3 DNA: TGTGCCAGCAGCCAAGAATCGCTCTATGGCTACACCTTC
V gene: TRBV14
J gene: TRBJ1-2
D gene: NA
clone size: few

CDR3 protein: CASSVLGASGNTIYF
CDR3 DNA: TGTGCCAGCAGCGTTCTGGGGGCCTCTGGAAACACCATATATTTT
V gene: TRBV9
J gene: TRBJ1-3
D gene: NA
clone size: NA

CDR3 protein: CASSYLGDRGNNSPLHF
CDR3 DNA: TGTGCCAGCAGTTACCTGGGGGACAGGGGGAATAATTCACCCCTCCACTTT
V gene: TRBV6-5
J gene: TRBJ1-6
D gene: TRBD1
clone size: few

CDR3 protein: CASSPPGQSIQYF
CDR3 DNA: TGTGCCAGCAGCCCCCCAGGCCAGAGCATTCAGTACTTC
V gene: TRBV7-6
J gene: TRBJ2-4
D gene: NA
clone size: few

CDR3 protein: CASSLAWDYNTEAFF
CDR3 DNA: TGTGCCAGCAGCTTAGCGTGGGATTATAACACTGAAGCTTTCTTT
V gene: TRBV7-2
J gene: TRBJ1-1
D gene: NA
clone size: few

CDR3 protein: CASSISGVSYNEQFF
CDR3 DNA: TGTGCCAGCAGCATTAGCGGGGTTTCCTACAATGAGCAGTTCTTC
V gene: TRBV7-2
J gene: TRBJ2-1
D gene: TRBD2
clone size: NA

CDR3 protein: CASSNGLNTEAFF
CDR3 DNA: TGCGCCAGCAGCAATGGTTTGAACACTGAAGCTTTCTTT
V gene: TRBV5-1
J gene: TRBJ1-1
D gene: NA
clone size: NA

CDR3 protein: CASSWTGPSHEQYF
CDR3 DNA: TGTGCCAGCAGTTGGACAGGGCCCTCCCACGAGCAGTACTTC
V gene: TRBV28
J gene: TRBJ2-7
D gene: TRBD1
clone size: NA

CDR3 protein: CASSPRLRGKNGELFF
CDR3 DNA: TGTGCCAGCAGTCCCCGGTTACGGGGGAAGAATGGGGAGCTGTTTTTT
V gene: TRBV28
J gene: TRBJ2-2
D gene: NA
clone size: NA

CDR3 protein: CASSLSWGGGETQYF
CDR3 DNA: TGTGCCAGCAGCTTATCGTGGGGGGGCGGCGAGACCCAGTACTTC
V gene: TRBV7-6
J gene: TRBJ2-5
D gene: NA
clone size: NA

CDR3 protein: CASRHRETGTQYF
CDR3 DNA: TGTGCCAGCAGACACAGGGAAACGGGGACCCAGTACTTC
V gene: TRBV7-9
J gene: TRBJ2-5
D gene: NA
clone size: few

CDR3 protein: CASSLLGDIAKNIQYF
CDR3 DNA: TGTGCCAGCAGTTTATTGGGGGATATAGCCAAAAACATTCAGTACTTC
V gene: TRBV28
J gene: TRBJ2-4
D gene: NA
clone size: NA